This T cell receptor beta chain stems from a study of blood T cell repertoires in COVID-19. Study in general: Donors in the United States, Italy and Spain gave samples during acute or convalescent COVID-19. T cells, B-cell-depleted T cells, or PBMCs provided the cDNA or gDNA that served as material.

V lost 4 bases to trimming and J lost 3 bases; unmatched junction nucleotides: 8. The CDR3 covers 15 residues. Germline lookup yields CDR1 MGHRA and CDR2 YSYEKL. Original data processing: Estimates of nucleated cell counts were drawn from the amplification of reference gene primers. TCRdb's copy holds only in-frame clones and misses some; the assay was immunoSEQ multiplex PCR. Clone size and V and J calls were adopted from that table, with D and trimming inferred from the DNA. The table includes approximately 55,000 clones, roughly 91% detected once. The rearrangement uses TRBV4-1 and TRBJ2-5, with 7 bases fitting TRBD1. Sequenced material: peripheral blood. This TCR derives from a man in his fifties with active COVID-19. The CDR3 DNA follows: TGCGCCAGCAGCCCCGGCCAGGGGGTTAAAGAGACCCAGTACTTC. Translating it yields CASSPGQGVKETQYF.